The 29 T cell receptor beta chains given below trace back to one sample, sequenced in a study of CD8 T cells in Susac syndrome. A quantity of about 0.45 to 1 ug RNA underwent reverse transcription using random hexamers. Each CDR3 protein gets one entry after TCRdb re-called the immunoSEQ multiplex PCR reads with MiXCR. The sample gives approximately 150,000 distinct CDR3 sequences, roughly 95% of which show up once; approximately 0.08% is in the top ten. Sample: CD4+ T cells from PBMCs. These receptor sequences come from a human donor in good health.

The rearrangement links TRBV2 to TRBJ1-1; 9 nucleotides match TRBD1. The CDR3 is made up of 14 amino acids. V dropped 7 bases and J dropped 2; count of bases not matched to a gene: 5. Germline V CDR1 and CDR2: SNHLY, FYNNEI. The CDR3 nucleotides are TGTGCCAGCAAGAAGGACAGGGGCAACACTGAAGCTTTCTTT. Amino acid sequence: CASKKDRGNTEAFF.

The rearrangement joins TRBV19 to TRBJ2-2; D call uncertain. V lost 3 bases and J lost 0, with 11 bases in between. Germline V gives CDR1 LNHDA, CDR2 SQIVND (reference sequence). CDR3 size: 16 residues. DNA of the CDR3: TGTGCCAGTAGTATTGCAGGAACTCCGAACACCGGGGAGCTGTTTTTT. It is translated as CASSIAGTPNTGELFF.

The V and J genes are TRBV19 and TRBJ2-1; TRBD1 might be the D (6 bases). Trimming left V 2 bases short and J 7 bases short, with 12 bases between. The length of the CDR3 is 14 residues. The germline gives CDR1 LNHDA, CDR2 SQIVND (reference sequence). The CDR3 bases are TGTGCCAGTAGTATAAAAGGACAGCGGAATGAGCAGTTCTTC. The encoded protein is CASSIKGQRNEQFF.

The chain couples TRBV7-2 to TRBJ2-4; TRBD1 aligns across 7 bases. The ends lost 1 base at V and 4 bases at J; junction bases unmatched: 4. Germline CDR1 is SGHTA and CDR2 is FQGNSA. The CDR3 is 15 amino acids. The CDR3 spells CASSLGGQEKNIQYF. DNA of the CDR3: TGTGCCAGCAGCTTAGGAGGACAGGAGAAAAACATTCAGTACTTC.

This chain links TRBV5-1 with TRBJ2-1; TRBD2 agrees at 8 bases. The CDR3 contains 15 residues. Germline V gene lookup returns CDR1 SGHRS and CDR2 YFSETQ. The V and J ends lost 0 bases and 6 bases, in that order; junction bases with no gene match: 5. CDR3: CASSLEGLDFNEQFF. The CDR3 DNA is TGCGCCAGCAGCTTGGAGGGACTAGACTTCAATGAGCAGTTCTTC.

This chain uses TRBV11-2 with TRBJ1-5; 10 positions match TRBD1. Per germline, CDR1 SGHAT and CDR2 FQNNGV. Trimming cost V 4 bases and J 4 bases; bases outside gene matches: 4. The CDR3 is 15 amino acids. The CDR3 protein is CASSWDRGWNQPQHF. The DNA of the CDR3 is TGTGCCAGCAGCTGGGACAGGGGTTGGAATCAGCCCCAGCATTTT.

V is TRBV9 and J is TRBJ2-1, with a tentative D call TRBD2 (6 bases). The CDR3 covers 16 residues. CDR1 SGDLS and CDR2 YYNGEE come from the germline V gene. V was shortened by 1 base and J by 3 bases, with 14 bases between the two germline ends. CDR3 DNA sequence: TGTGCCAGCAGCGTAACGGGAGATTGGAGCTACAATGAGCAGTTCTTC. Its translation: CASSVTGDWSYNEQFF.

The CDR3 DNA reads TGTGCCTGGAGTGTACGGCCTAGCGGGAGAATTAGGAATGAGCAGTTCTTC. Translating it yields CAWSVRPSGRIRNEQFF. This rearrangement joins TRBV30 to TRBJ2-1, with 10 nucleotides matching TRBD2. This CDR3 is built from 17 residues. J lost 7 bases, V lost 0 bases, and 12 bases had no gene match. Germline V gene lookup returns CDR1 GTSNPN and CDR2 SVGIG (reference sequence). The full variable domain, its missing parts supplied by reference TRBV30 and TRBJ2-1, is SQTIHQWPATLVQPVGSPLSLECTVEGTSNPNLYWYRQAAGRGLQLLFYSVGIGQISSEVPQNLSASRPQDRQFILSSKKLLLSDSGFYLCAWSVRPSGRIRNEQFFGPGTRLTVL.

The chain carries TRBV5-1 and TRBJ2-7; 10 bases line up with TRBD1. Trimming at V came to 3 bases and at J to 6 bases, leaving 12 bases not matched to a gene. Germline-derived CDR1 and CDR2 are SGHRS and YFSETQ. CDR3 length equals 16 residues. The CDR3 coding sequence is TGCGCCAGCAGCTCTCCCCCGGGACAGGGGTTCTCCGAGCAGTACTTC. Amino acids: CASSSPPGQGFSEQYF.

This clonotype was counted a single time. J is TRBJ1-5 and V is TRBV20-1; no reliable D call. CDR3 length: 10 amino acids. Between the trimmed V and J ends, which lost 7 bases and 5 bases, there was a span of 6 bases. The germline CDR1 and CDR2 sequences are DFQATT and SNEGSKA (reference sequence). The CDR3 DNA follows: TGCAGTGTCTGGTATCAGCCCCAGCATTTT. Amino acids: CSVWYQPQHF.

The CDR3 loop is CAWTRSRLALRGTGELFF. CDR3 DNA: TGTGCCTGGACCCGAAGTAGGTTAGCTCTGAGGGGCACCGGGGAGCTGTTTTTT. The J gene is TRBJ2-2, the V gene TRBV30; D could derive from TRBD1 or TRBD2 (5 bases each). The germline gives CDR1 GTSNPN, CDR2 SVGIG (reference sequence). The CDR3 has 18 residues. Trimming took 4 bases from V and 4 from J, leaving 25 bases between them.

This chain connects TRBV10-3 to TRBJ2-1, with D possibly TRBD2 on 5 matching bases. The V end lost 8 bases, the J end lost 7 bases, and 15 bases lay between the germline ends. There are 13 residues in the CDR3. The germline V gene has CDR1 ENHRY and CDR2 SYGVKD. DNA of the CDR3: TGTGCCATCTCATTTCGGACTCAGAATGAGCAGTTCTTC. Its translation is CAISFRTQNEQFF.

V gene TRBV6-6 combines with J gene TRBJ2-5, with D possibly TRBD1 on 6 matching bases. The CDR3 sequence is 13 residues long. With 5 bases removed from V and 5 bases from J, the gap between germline ends came to 12 bases. CDR1 and CDR2 from the germline V gene are MNHNY and SVGAGI (reference sequence). The CDR3 DNA reads TGTGCCAGCAGTGCCGCAGGGGTGGAGACCCAGTACTTC. Translating it yields CASSAAGVETQYF.

Comments on this clonotype: One end of the junction fails to match germline, which may point to a read error. The gene calls are TRBV2 and TRBJ2-1, with 9 nucleotides matching TRBD2. Germline CDR1 is SNHLY and CDR2 is FYNNEI. CDR3 length: 16 residues. The CDR3 coding sequence is TGTGCCAGCTTGCCCAATAGCGGGAGCTCCTACAATGAGCAGTGCTTC. This encodes CASLPNSGSSYNEQCF.

This clonotype was recorded only once. This sequence joins TRBV5-4 and TRBJ2-1; TRBD1 aligns across 9 bases. Germline V CDR1 and CDR2: SGHNT, YYREEE (reference sequence). CDR3 length equals 14 residues. V gave up 0 bases and J gave up 15 bases; unmatched junction bases: 10. The CDR3 sequence: CASSLGNRDRDSFF. The DNA for the CDR3 is TGTGCCAGCAGCTTGGGCAATAGGGACAGGGACTCGTTCTTC.

This chain uses TRBV7-6 with TRBJ1-1, with D possibly matching TRBD1 (6 bases). Germline CDR1 is SGHVS and CDR2 is FNYEAQ. CDR3 length: 11 amino acids. Trimming cost V 5 bases and J 7 bases, with 8 bases left between them. CDR3 loop: CASSQGGEAFF. The CDR3 coding sequence is TGTGCCAGCAGCCAAGGGGGTGAAGCTTTCTTT.

CDR3 coding DNA: TGCATCACCGTTAGAAGATCAGTTTTGAGAACCGGGAGCATGAACACTGAAGCTTTCTTT. This encodes CITVRRSVLRTGSMNTEAFF. The V call is TRBV20-1, the J call TRBJ1-1; no clear D gene. The CDR3 totals 20 residues. CDR1 and CDR2 (germline): DFQATT, SNEGSKA (reference sequence).

The V and J genes are TRBV10-3 and TRBJ1-1; D uncertain. There are 13 residues in the CDR3. The ends were cut back, 9 bases at V and 2 bases at J, with 13 bases in the middle. The germline V gene encodes CDR1 ENHRY and CDR2 SYGVKD. The CDR3 bases are TGTGCCATAGTGGCGGCAGCCAACACTGAAGCTTTCTTT. Translated: CAIVAAANTEAFF.

Only a few counts were recorded for this clonotype. The rearrangement joins TRBV19 to TRBJ2-7; D ambiguous. Deletions cut 4 bases from V and 0 bases from J, with 13 bases between. Germline lookup yields CDR1 LNHDA and CDR2 SQIVND (reference sequence). The CDR3 is 15 amino acids. Here the CDR3 DNA reads TGTGCCAGTAGTAAGGTCGAGAAAGGCTCCTACGAGCAGTACTTC. This encodes CASSKVEKGSYEQYF. Full variable domain (missing parts from reference TRBV19 and TRBJ2-7): DGGITQSPKYLFRKEGQNVTLSCEQNLNHDAMYWYRQDPGQGLRLIYYSQIVNDFQKGDIAEGYSVSREKKESFPLTVTSAQKNPTAFYLCASSKVEKGSYEQYFGPGTRLTVT.

CDR3 residues: CASSWTGSDEKLFF. CDR3 in DNA: TGTGCCAGCAGTTGGACAGGGTCGGATGAAAAACTGTTTTTT. The genes are TRBV28 and TRBJ1-4; 8 nucleotides line up with TRBD1. V was clipped by 4 bases and J by 6 bases; unmatched bases: 4. In germline, CDR1 is MDHEN, CDR2 SYDVKM. The CDR3 loop spans 14 amino acids.

The chain's CDR3 is CASSLRPTYSTDTQYF. The CDR3, as DNA: TGTGCCAGCAGTTTACGCCCGACATACAGCACAGATACGCAGTATTTT. The rearrangement links TRBV27 to TRBJ2-3; no definite D call. Per the germline V gene, CDR1 is MNHEY and CDR2 is SMNVEV (reference sequence). V lost 2 bases to trimming and J lost 0 bases, with 12 bases between them. The CDR3 is 16 amino acids.

The chain has TRBV5-4 and TRBJ2-3; no clear D gene. Trimming shortened V by 0 bases and J by 0 bases, and 8 bases separated the two germline ends. There are 15 residues in the CDR3. Looked up from germline, CDR1 is SGHNT and CDR2 is YYREEE (reference sequence). The CDR3 nucleotides are TGTGCCAGCAGCTTGGTTGGTTCTAGCACAGATACGCAGTATTTT. Protein sequence: CASSLVGSSTDTQYF.

The chain links TRBV19 to TRBJ1-6; D gene ambiguous. Germline CDR1 LNHDA, CDR2 SQIVND (reference sequence). The length of the CDR3 is 15 residues. V shed 5 bases and J shed 6 bases, with 14 bases lying between them. The DNA for the CDR3 is TGTGCCAGTAGTCCCTCGGTCCTACCTAATTCACCCCTCCACTTT. Protein sequence: CASSPSVLPNSPLHF.

The chain combines TRBV27 with TRBJ2-7; D gene uncertain. Germline values: CDR1 MNHEY, CDR2 SMNVEV (reference sequence). V lost 5 bases, J lost 3 bases, and 11 bases lay in between. CDR3 length equals 13 residues. The CDR3 region is CASSPRAGYEQYF. The CDR3 DNA sequence: TGTGCCAGCAGTCCCCGGGCCGGCTACGAGCAGTACTTC.

The gene calls are TRBV7-9 and TRBJ2-3; D gene uncertain. V was pared by 7 bases and J by 3 bases, with 5 bases between. Germline-derived CDR1 and CDR2 are SEHNR and FQNEAQ (reference sequence). This CDR3 comprises 11 residues. The DNA for the CDR3 is TGTGCCAGCACCAAGACAGATACGCAGTATTTT. This gives the protein CASTKTDTQYF.

This chain connects TRBV11-2 to TRBJ2-7; perhaps D is TRBD1 or TRBD2 (5 bases each). From germline, CDR1 is SGHAT and CDR2 FQNNGV. Trimming took off 6 bases at V and 0 bases at J, with 15 bases between the two ends. The CDR3 loop spans 15 amino acids. CDR3 DNA sequence: TGTGCCAGCAGGCGACCGGGACGTGGCTCCTACGAGCAGTACTTC. Translating gives CASRRPGRGSYEQYF.

This chain uses TRBV30 with TRBJ2-7; D tentatively reads TRBD1 or TRBD2 (5 bases each). Germline V gives CDR1 GTSNPN, CDR2 SVGIG (reference sequence). V was pared by 1 base and J by 3 bases, with 13 bases between. CDR3 size: 14 residues. CDR3 sequence: CAWSESGPLYEQYF. CDR3 nucleotides: TGTGCCTGGAGTGAGTCGGGACCCCTCTACGAGCAGTACTTC.

V gene TRBV5-1 combines with J gene TRBJ2-4; D is undetermined. The germline V gene encodes CDR1 SGHRS and CDR2 YFSETQ. CDR3 length: 14 residues. Trimming stripped 8 bases from V and 1 base from J, with 13 bases between. CDR3 residues: CASNPGGAKNIQYF. The DNA of the CDR3 is TGCGCCAGTAACCCCGGTGGGGCCAAAAACATTCAGTACTTC.

This clonotype was seen just once. The CDR3 nucleotides are TGTGCCACCAGTGACGTAGCGGGTTCAAGCACAGATACGCAGTATTTT. This codes for CATSDVAGSSTDTQYF. The chain uses TRBV24-1 and TRBJ2-3, with TRBD2 matching 7 bases. The CDR3 loop spans 16 amino acids. The V gene end was trimmed by 4 bases and the J gene end by 0 bases; junction bases not matched to a gene: 6. Germline values: CDR1 KGHDR, CDR2 SFDVKD.